These T cell receptor beta chains were read from a single sample in a study of blood T cells in healthy people across ages. TCRdb reprocessed the 5' RACE reads via MiXCR and lists one record per CDR3 protein. In the table there are roughly 410,000 distinct CDR3 sequences, roughly half of which are singletons. Sample: blood. Receptor source: a man between 60 and 75 years old in good health. Each CDR3 is given with its conserved first and last residue. D genes are given only for firm matches. Clone size, where shown, is once, few, many, or a class for clones that have expanded.

d_gene	v_gene	abundance	j_gene	CDR3aa	CDR3nt
TRBD2	TRBV4-2	few	TRBJ2-3	CASSQDLGLAGRRSTDTQYF	TGTGCCAGCAGCCAAGATTTGGGACTAGCGGGACGCCGTAGCACAGATACGCAGTATTTT
TRBD2	TRBV9	.	TRBJ2-1	CASSARDYSSGEQFF	TGTGCCAGCAGCGCACGGGACTACAGTAGTGGTGAGCAGTTCTTC
.	TRBV10-3	.	TRBJ2-1	CAISGGRSSYNEQFF	TGTGCCATCAGTGGTGGGAGAAGCTCCTACAATGAGCAGTTCTTC
.	TRBV12-3/TRBV12-4	.	TRBJ2-7	CASSPPGGSYNEQYF	TGTGCCAGCAGTCCCCCAGGGGGGTCTTACAATGAGCAGTACTTC
.	TRBV25-1	.	TRBJ2-7	CASSPGHSSYEQYF	TGTGCCAGCAGTCCGGGACATAGCTCCTACGAGCAGTACTTC
TRBD1	TRBV3-1	.	TRBJ1-2	CASSLLGTANYGYTF	TGTGCCAGCAGCCTTCTAGGGACAGCTAACTATGGCTACACCTTC
TRBD2	TRBV20-1	few	TRBJ2-5	CSARAPGGAGETQYF	TGCAGTGCTAGAGCCCCGGGGGGAGCTGGAGAGACCCAGTACTTC
.	TRBV3-1	.	TRBJ2-1	CASSEGKGRYQETQFF	TGTGCCAGCAGCGAGGGGAAGGGGCGTTACCAAGAGACCCAGTTCTTC
.	TRBV27	many	TRBJ1-4	CASSLWPPENEKLFF	TGTGCCAGCAGTTTATGGCCCCCCGAGAATGAAAAACTGTTTTTT
.	TRBV20-1	few	TRBJ2-7	CSANPATPDSYEQYF	TGCAGTGCTAACCCTGCAACCCCGGACTCCTACGAGCAGTACTTC
.	TRBV20-1	.	TRBJ1-2	CSARSRPSPGEENYGYTF	TGCAGTGCTAGAAGTCGCCCCTCGCCAGGGGAGGAGAACTATGGCTACACCTTC
.	TRBV5-1	.	TRBJ1-2	CASSLEYYGYTF	TGCGCCAGCAGCTTGGAATACTATGGCTACACCTTC
TRBD1	TRBV11-2	.	TRBJ2-4	CASSPGTGTSLAKNIQYF	TGTGCCAGCAGCCCCGGGACAGGGACATCGTTAGCCAAAAACATTCAGTACTTC
TRBD2	TRBV20-1	.	TRBJ2-3	CSGTSGRTSTDTQYF	TGCAGTGGGACTAGCGGGCGTACTAGCACAGATACGCAGTATTTT
TRBD2	TRBV10-3	.	TRBJ2-3	CAIRNLAGNTDTQYF	TGTGCCATCAGAAATCTAGCGGGGAACACAGATACGCAGTATTTT
.	TRBV5-1	few	TRBJ1-6	CASSLNGEPNNSPLHF	TGCGCCAGCAGCTTGAATGGGGAGCCTAATAATTCACCCCTCCACTTT
TRBD2	TRBV20-1	few	TRBJ2-7	CSALTSGGLYEQYF	TGCAGTGCTTTGACTAGCGGTGGACTCTACGAGCAGTACTTC
.	TRBV6-2/TRBV6-3	.	TRBJ2-3	CASSYEQGDPTDTQYF	TGTGCCAGCAGTTACGAACAGGGAGACCCCACAGATACGCAGTATTTT
TRBD1	TRBV7-2	.	TRBJ2-7	CASRASTGGEQYF	TGTGCCAGCAGGGCAAGTACAGGGGGCGAGCAGTACTTC
.	TRBV23-1	.	TRBJ2-7	CASNCEGTSIYEQYF	TGCGCCAGCAACTGCGAGGGGACTTCAATCTACGAGCAGTACTTC
.	TRBV15	.	TRBJ2-7	CATSMPPVAGSYEQYF	TGTGCCACCAGCATGCCGCCGGTGGCGGGCTCCTACGAGCAGTACTTC
.	TRBV9	.	TRBJ1-1	CASSVRVGDTEAFF	TGTGCCAGCAGCGTAAGAGTTGGGGACACTGAAGCTTTCTTT
TRBD1	TRBV5-4	.	TRBJ2-4	CASRQGASALEQYF	TGTGCCAGCAGACAGGGGGCCAGCGCTCTTGAGCAGTACTTC
.	TRBV7-9	few	TRBJ2-3	CASSFLASFTDTQYF	TGTGCCAGCAGCTTTCTGGCCAGTTTTACAGATACGCAGTATTTT
.	TRBV7-2	few	TRBJ2-7	CASSPSGLSQYF	TGTGCCAGCAGCCCGAGCGGACTAAGCCAGTACTTC
TRBD1	TRBV4-2	.	TRBJ2-1	CASSPTGATPLLKGNNEQFF	TGTGCCAGCAGCCCAACAGGGGCCACCCCTCTCCTAAAAGGCAACAATGAGCAGTTCTTC
TRBD2	TRBV7-3	.	TRBJ2-7	CASSRLAGAGSEQYF	TGTGCCAGCAGCCGTTTAGCGGGAGCGGGGTCCGAGCAGTACTTC
TRBD1	TRBV20-1	few	TRBJ1-2	CSARAQQGSNYGYTF	TGCAGTGCTAGAGCACAACAGGGGTCTAACTATGGCTACACCTTC
TRBD2	TRBV7-2	few	TRBJ2-7	CASSLGGAGAEQYF	TGTGCCAGCAGCTTAGGAGGAGCGGGAGCCGAGCAGTACTTC
.	TRBV20-1	.	TRBJ2-7	CSARETYEQYF	TGCAGTGCTAGAGAGACTTACGAGCAGTACTTC
.	TRBV6-1	.	TRBJ2-7	CASSEGFIYGEQYF	TGTGCCAGCAGTGAAGGGTTTATCTACGGCGAGCAGTACTTC
TRBD2	TRBV6-5	.	TRBJ2-1	CASSYRGLSDEQFF	TGTGCCAGCAGTTACAGGGGACTAAGTGATGAGCAGTTCTTC
.	TRBV20-1	.	TRBJ2-3	CSAPRPGDTQYF	TGCAGTGCTCCCCGCCCCGGGGATACGCAGTATTTT
.	TRBV7-4	.	TRBJ2-7	CAIRQSWWGHYEQYF	TGTGCCATCCGACAAAGCTGGTGGGGCCACTACGAGCAGTACTTC
TRBD1	TRBV9	once	TRBJ2-7	CASSLQVGQGTYEQYF	TGTGCCAGCAGCTTACAAGTGGGACAGGGGACCTACGAGCAGTACTTC
.	TRBV7-2	.	TRBJ2-1	CASSLRSNRFF	TGTGCCAGCAGTTTGCGGTCCAATCGGTTCTTC
TRBD2	TRBV3-1	.	TRBJ2-4	CASSHWTSGRAGRNIQYF	TGTGCCAGCAGCCACTGGACTAGCGGGAGGGCCGGGAGAAACATTCAGTACTTC
TRBD2	TRBV6-2/TRBV6-3	few	TRBJ2-7	CASSHNLSGGSEQYF	TGTGCCAGCAGTCACAACCTTAGCGGGGGGTCGGAGCAGTACTTC
TRBD1	TRBV2	.	TRBJ2-7	CASRGGTGGNEQYF	TGTGCCAGCAGGGGTGGGACAGGTGGGAACGAGCAGTACTTC
TRBD2	TRBV28	few	TRBJ2-7	CASTASGSNEQYF	TGTGCCAGCACGGCTAGCGGGAGTAACGAGCAGTACTTC
TRBD2	TRBV5-5	.	TRBJ2-3	CASSLGLAGETDTQYF	TGTGCCAGCAGCTTGGGACTAGCGGGAGAGACAGATACGCAGTATTTT
.	TRBV24-1	.	TRBJ1-5	CATSVAQRDPTLRNQPQHF	TGTGCCACCAGTGTTGCTCAACGGGACCCTACTCTCCGCAATCAGCCCCAGCATTTT
TRBD1	TRBV9	few	TRBJ2-3	CASSTWTGTGSDTQYF	TGTGCCAGCAGCACTTGGACAGGAACGGGGTCGGATACGCAGTATTTT
.	TRBV3-1	few	TRBJ2-5	CASSAGPRETQYF	TGTGCCAGCAGCGCCGGGCCCAGGGAGACCCAGTACTTC
.	TRBV20-1	.	TRBJ1-4	CSARDREETNEKLFF	TGCAGTGCTAGAGACAGGGAAGAAACTAATGAAAAACTGTTTTTT
.	TRBV6-2/TRBV6-3	.	TRBJ2-7	CASSYGTGRLGEQYF	TGTGCCAGCAGTTACGGCACAGGGCGCTTGGGCGAGCAGTACTTC
.	TRBV7-2	many	TRBJ2-7	CASSLGSYEQYF	TGTGCCAGCAGCTTAGGCTCCTACGAGCAGTACTTC
TRBD2	TRBV7-2	once	TRBJ2-5	CASSSQAGVSYNEQYF	TGTGCCAGCAGCTCACAAGCGGGAGTCAGCTACAATGAGCAGTACTTC
.	TRBV20-1	.	TRBJ2-5	CSAMGLAETQYF	TGCAGTGCTATGGGACTGGCGGAGACCCAGTACTTC
.	TRBV12-3/TRBV12-4	.	TRBJ2-5	CASSRARAQETQYF	TGTGCCAGCAGTCGGGCCAGGGCACAAGAGACCCAGTACTTC
TRBD1	TRBV5-1	.	TRBJ2-1	CASTQPGQGAGEQFF	TGCGCCAGCACTCAGCCGGGACAGGGGGCAGGTGAGCAGTTCTTC
TRBD1	TRBV29-1	few	TRBJ1-4	CSVVLGRGREKLFF	TGCAGCGTCGTCCTCGGCAGGGGGCGGGAAAAACTGTTTTTT